One T cell receptor beta chain is described in this entry. TCRdb re-derived calls from the RT-PCR reads in MiXCR, one entry per CDR3 protein. This sample has 650,000 to 800,000 distinct CDR3 sequences, with around 14% found just once. Germline assignment: CDR1 GTSNPN and CDR2 SVGIG (reference sequence). With 0 bases clipped from V and 9 bases from J, the junction kept 5 bases outside the gene matches. This CDR3 is built from 14 residues. The chain has TRBV30 and TRBJ1-6; TRBD1 agrees at 7 bases. This TCR was recovered from a female donor in good health, serving as a healthy control. Input material: memory CD4+ T cells from blood. CDR3 in amino acids: CAWSVRQGSSPLHF. Here the CDR3 DNA reads TGTGCCTGGAGTGTACGACAGGGAAGTTCACCCCTCCACTTT. The full variable domain, its missing parts supplied by reference TRBV30 and TRBJ1-6, is SQTIHQWPATLVQPVGSPLSLECTVEGTSNPNLYWYRQAAGRGLQLLFYSVGIGQISSEVPQNLSASRPQDRQFILSSKKLLLSDSGFYLCAWSVRQGSSPLHFGNGTRLTVT.